The 21 T cell receptor beta chains below come from one sample, sequenced in a study of chemoradiotherapy in HPV16-positive cancers. Only in-frame clones appear in the TCRdb table, and some are missing; sequencing was by immunoSEQ multiplex PCR. The sample contains about 1,300 clones, roughly 80% of which appear only once. The sequenced sample was tumor tissue, obtained from a patient who underwent chemoradiotherapy. Receptors were obtained from a human donor with HPV-associated anogenital cancer.

This clone came up once. This chain joins TRBV5-4 and TRBJ2-3, with 13 bases lining up with TRBD2. The length of the CDR3 is 16 residues. CDR1 SGHNT and CDR2 YYREEE come from the germline V gene (reference sequence). Unmatched junction bases numbered 4, after V lost 4 bases and J lost 2 bases. CDR3 in amino acids: CASSRTSGGLTDTQYF. CDR3 nucleotides: TGTGCCAGCAGCCGGACTAGCGGGGGACTCACAGATACGCAGTATTTT.

This clone was found once. CDR3 protein: CASSWGTGLNQPQHF. The DNA of the CDR3 is TGTGCCAGCAGTTGGGGGACAGGGCTTAATCAGCCCCAGCATTTT. The rearrangement links TRBV6-5 to TRBJ1-5; 9 bases fit TRBD1. CDR3 length: 15 amino acids. Per germline, CDR1 MNHEY and CDR2 SVGAGI. The J segment lost 4 bases and the V segment lost 4 bases, leaving 5 bases of the junction unmatched.

This rearrangement joins TRBV7-9 to TRBJ1-1, with D uncertain. Germline V gene data show CDR1 as SEHNR and CDR2 as FQNEAQ (reference sequence). This CDR3 has 16 residues. V was clipped by 5 bases and J by 1 base, with 17 bases between them. CDR3 DNA sequence: TGTGCCAGCAGCCCACTGGGCGGAGGGCCGAACACTGAAGCTTTCTTT. Its translation: CASSPLGGGPNTEAFF.

The rearrangement joins TRBV25-1 to TRBJ1-6, with TRBD1 matching over 10 bases. V was pared by 6 bases and J by 9 bases, with 5 bases of the junction left unmatched. Germline values: CDR1 MGHDK, CDR2 SYGVNS. The CDR3 is made up of 14 amino acids. The CDR3 sequence is CASSWDRGGSPLHF. The CDR3 DNA sequence: TGTGCCAGCAGCTGGGACAGGGGAGGTTCACCCCTCCACTTT.

The chain uses TRBV2 and TRBJ1-1; D may be TRBD1 (5 bases). CDR3 length equals 13 residues. Germline-derived CDR1 and CDR2 are SNHLY and FYNNEI. V dropped 6 bases and J dropped 1 base, with 9 bases sitting between them. The CDR3 sequence is CASSRVGNTEAFF. CDR3 nucleotide sequence: TGTGCCAGCAGCAGGGTAGGGAACACTGAAGCTTTCTTT.

This clone was observed a single time. The rearrangement links TRBV6-1 to TRBJ2-7; 9 bases map to TRBD2. Germline CDR1 reads MNHNS; CDR2 reads SASEGT. With V trimmed by 1 base and J by 3 bases, 4 bases remained unmatched. The length of the CDR3 is 15 residues. CDR3 DNA: TGTGCCAGCAGTGAAGAGGTAGCGGGAGTCTACGAGCAGTACTTC. Translation: CASSEEVAGVYEQYF.

The chain uses TRBV21-1 and TRBJ1-1. TRBV21-1 is noted as a pseudogene. This CDR3 has 14 residues. The chain's CDR3 is CASRRYTIRTEAFF. CDR3 DNA: TGTGCCAGCAGACGCTACACAATTCGCACTGAAGCTTTCTTT.

This clone has just one count. This chain connects TRBV25-1 to TRBJ2-5; 11 bases fit TRBD2. The closer fit of TRBJ2-7 to the DNA end suggests the J call may be wrong. The CDR3 is 14 amino acids. The germline V gene has CDR1 MGHDK and CDR2 SYGVNS. CDR3 DNA: TGTGCCAGCAGTGGTAGCGGGGGGGCCTACGAGCAGTACTTC. Amino acid sequence: CASSGSGGAYEQYF.

This chain uses TRBV6-5 with TRBJ2-1, with D tentatively TRBD2 (5 bases). Trimming left V 4 bases short and J 4 bases short, with 8 bases between. Germline V CDR1 and CDR2: MNHEY, SVGAGI. The CDR3 spans 13 residues. The CDR3 sequence is CASSSGLYNEQFF. CDR3 in DNA: TGTGCCAGCAGTTCCGGACTTTACAATGAGCAGTTCTTC.

This clone was recorded a few times. The CDR3 DNA follows: TGTGCCATCAGTGGACTAGCGGGAGGTTATGAGCAGTTCTTC. It translates to CAISGLAGGYEQFF. This chain connects TRBV10-3 to TRBJ2-1; TRBD2 aligns across 13 bases. From germline, CDR1 is ENHRY and CDR2 SYGVKD. V was clipped by 4 bases and J by 8 bases; unmatched bases: 2. The CDR3 contains 14 residues.

J is TRBJ2-6 and V is TRBV4-3; weak D call: TRBD1 (6 bases). V was clipped by 4 bases and J by 0 bases, with 16 bases between them. This CDR3 has 18 residues. Germline CDR1 and CDR2: LGHNA and YSLEER. CDR3 nucleotide sequence: TGCGCCAGCAGCCCTATCAGGGGCCCGCTCTCTGGGGCCAACGTCCTGACTTTC. Its protein product is CASSPIRGPLSGANVLTF.

The chain employs TRBV4-3 and TRBJ1-2; D possibly corresponds to TRBD1 (6 bases). The CDR3 sequence is 14 residues long. Germline V lookup: CDR1 LGHNA, CDR2 YSLEER. The V end lost 3 bases, the J end lost 6 bases, and 14 bases lay between the germline ends. CDR3 DNA sequence: TGCGCCAGCAGCCAGATTCAGGGGAAGAATGGCTACACCTTC. Translating gives CASSQIQGKNGYTF.

The V and J genes are TRBV7-2 and TRBJ2-1; D is unresolved. The germline V gene has CDR1 SGHTA and CDR2 FQGNSA. This CDR3 spans 12 amino acids. V shed 6 bases and J shed 8 bases, with 11 bases lying between them. The CDR3 region has the DNA TGTGCCAGCAGTTTTACCGGGTATGAGCAGTTCTTC. Protein: CASSFTGYEQFF. The complete variable domain, with remaining parts taken from reference TRBV7-2 and TRBJ2-1, reads GAGVSQSPSNKVTEKGKDVELRCDPISGHTALYWYRQSLGQGLEFLIYFQGNSAPDKSGLPSDRFSAERTGGSVSTLTIQRTQQEDSAVYLCASSFTGYEQFFGPGTRLTVL.

CDR3 nucleotides: TGCGCCAGCAGAGAGCTCTACAATGAGCAGTTCTTC. Encoded protein: CASRELYNEQFF. This chain joins TRBV10-2 and TRBJ2-1; D gene uncertain. The length of the CDR3 is 12 residues. Germline loops: CDR1 WSHSY, CDR2 SAAADI. Trimming removed 6 bases from V and 3 bases from J, with 6 bases in between.

This clone turned up a few times. The chain has TRBV4-3 and TRBJ1-4; D unclear. V was cut by 0 bases and J by 10 bases, with 15 bases left in between. Germline CDR1 reads LGHNA; CDR2 reads YSLEER. The CDR3 loop spans 15 amino acids. DNA for the CDR3: TGCGCCAGCAGCCAAGACCCTGCCGGCGTCGGAAAACTGTTTTTT. It yields the protein CASSQDPAGVGKLFF.

The V call is TRBV19, the J call TRBJ1-5; D not certain. The V gene lost 10 bases and the J gene lost 5 bases, with 15 bases spanning the gap. CDR3 length: 13 residues. Germline CDR1 LNHDA, CDR2 SQIVND (reference sequence). The CDR3, as DNA: TGTGCCACCTCGGGCGGGGTTGATCAGCCCCAGCATTTT. It codes for CATSGGVDQPQHF. Full variable domain (missing parts from reference TRBV19 and TRBJ1-5): DGGITQSPKYLFRKEGQNVTLSCEQNLNHDAMYWYRQDPGQGLRLIYYSQIVNDFQKGDIAEGYSVSREKKESFPLTVTSAQKNPTAFYLCATSGGVDQPQHFGDGTRLSIL.

V gene TRBV5-4 combines with J gene TRBJ2-7; D may be TRBD1 (6 bases). The germline V and J ends were trimmed by 1 base and 0 bases, with 11 bases remaining between them. Per germline, CDR1 SGHNT and CDR2 YYREEE (reference sequence). The CDR3 has 15 residues. The CDR3 protein is CASSLSRGGSYEQYF. As DNA, the CDR3 is TGTGCCAGCAGCTTGTCCCGAGGGGGCTCCTACGAGCAGTACTTC.

The genes are TRBV5-5 and TRBJ2-7; 12 bases fit TRBD1. Germline lookup yields CDR1 SGHKS and CDR2 YYEKEE (reference sequence). Trimming at V came to 4 bases and at J to 6 bases, leaving 11 bases not matched to a gene. The CDR3 has 16 amino acids. The CDR3 protein is CASSKDSGTGGREQYF. CDR3 in DNA: TGTGCCAGCAGCAAGGACTCCGGGACAGGGGGCCGCGAGCAGTACTTC. Complete variable domain (other parts from reference TRBV5-5 and TRBJ2-7): DAGVTQSPTHLIKTRGQQVTLRCSPISGHKSVSWYQQVLGQGPQFIFQYYEKEERGRGNFPDRFSARQFPNYSSELNVNALLLGDSALYLCASSKDSGTGGREQYFGPGTRLTVT.

The chain combines TRBV12-5 with TRBJ1-3, with TRBD1 as a possible D gene (5 bases). V dropped 6 bases and J dropped 2 bases, with 8 bases sitting between them. The CDR3 spans 13 residues. Per germline, CDR1 LGHNT and CDR2 FRNRAP. CDR3 in amino acids: CASGGRTGNTIYF. CDR3 DNA: TGTGCTAGTGGGGGACGCACTGGAAACACCATATATTTT.

The V and J genes are TRBV9 and TRBJ2-3; perhaps TRBD1 as D (6 bases). CDR3 size: 17 residues. The V and J ends lost 4 bases and 6 bases respectively, with 24 bases between them. Per the germline V gene, CDR1 is SGDLS and CDR2 is YYNGEE. DNA for the CDR3: TGTGCCAGCAGCCCCCGAGATGGACTTCCGCAGGGGGATACGCAGTATTTT. It translates to CASSPRDGLPQGDTQYF.

The chain couples TRBV5-4 to TRBJ1-1; the match to TRBD1 covers 8 bases. Per germline, CDR1 SGHNT and CDR2 YYREEE (reference sequence). CDR3 length: 14 amino acids. Trimming at V came to 4 bases and at J to 1 base, leaving 3 bases not matched to a gene. The CDR3 is CASSGGTGNTEAFF. The CDR3 nucleotides are TGTGCCAGCAGCGGGGGGACAGGGAACACTGAAGCTTTCTTT. The full variable domain, its missing parts supplied by reference TRBV5-4 and TRBJ1-1, is ETGVTQSPTHLIKTRGQQVTLRCSSQSGHNTVSWYQQALGQGPQFIFQYYREEENGRGNFPPRFSGLQFPNYSSELNVNALELDDSALYLCASSGGTGNTEAFFGQGTRLTVV.